Below, one T cell receptor (beta chain) is given with its context. Its antigen specificity is not known. No base qualities exist here, and no much larger clone lies one base off it. This sample is drawn from a study of T cell changes during pregnancy in multiple sclerosis (dated by TCRdb to about 2019). As for the study more broadly: The study looked at changes in the T cell repertoire across pregnancy in women with multiple sclerosis.

Library construction relied on the immunoSEQ multiplex PCR assay. TCRdb took this table from immuneACCESS and kept in-frame rearrangements with V and J called. Such tables lack part of the clones; where checked against another copy, unresolved V genes explain under half of the gap, and the rest is unexplained. This sample lists about 38,000 clones; 94% were detected once. Of the sample, 0.39% falls within the top ten clones. From cysteine to phenylalanine, the CDR3 is 12 amino acids long. Kept here is only the CDR3 DNA, which spans 36 bases and is read in frame from base 1. As encoded in the germline V gene (reference sequence), CDR1 is GTSNPN while CDR2 is SVGIG. The V end loses 1 base and the J end loses 5 bases, and a stretch of 5 bases separates them.

The sequence was obtained from a female donor with multiple sclerosis, enrolled in a pregnancy study. The V gene is TRBV30 and the J gene is TRBJ2-2, with no confidently assigned D gene. The sample in question was CD4+ T cells from peripheral blood mononuclear cells, obtained in the second trimester of pregnancy. At the DNA level, the sequence is TGTGCCTGGAGTGGGCCTACCGGGGAGCTGTTTTTT. It translates as CAWSGPTGELFF.